The present T cell receptor beta chain was sequenced within a study of cytotoxic CD8 clonotypes in ibrutinib-treated CLL. This clone appeared once. Its cognate antigen is unknown. Some clones are missing from TCRdb's copy, which holds only in-frame ones; the method was immunoSEQ multiplex PCR. This table holds about 130,000 clones, about four fifths found once. Study-wide results and caveats: T-cell clonality at baseline went above that of age-matched healthy donors and rose and fell with circulating CD8+ T-cell counts. Public clonotypes proved infrequent, and on treatment they shrank or remained steady.

The TCR sequence derives from a human donor with chronic lymphocytic leukemia. The sequencing used PBMCs, collected after 12 months of ibrutinib treatment.

The CDR3 sequence is CASSHGLAGRLGETQYF. The DNA of the CDR3 is TGCGCCAGCAGCCACGGACTAGCGGGACGTTTAGGAGAGACCCAGTACTTC. The V and J genes are TRBV4-3 and TRBJ2-5; 12 nucleotides match TRBD2. The CDR3 runs to 17 residues. Trimming cost V 3 bases and J 4 bases; bases outside gene matches: 9. Per germline, CDR1 LGHNA and CDR2 YSLEER.